The 8 T cell receptor beta chains below all came from one sample that was sequenced in a study of blood T cell repertoires in COVID-19. The assay was immunoSEQ multiplex PCR, and TCRdb's table has in-frame clones only and misses some. The sample carries roughly 170,000 clones, 86% recorded once. The source material was peripheral blood. These receptors were collected from a man in his sixties or seventies with active or convalescent COVID-19.

The V and J genes are TRBV2 and TRBJ1-5; the D gene is possibly TRBD1 (5 bases). Per the germline V gene, CDR1 is SNHLY and CDR2 is FYNNEI. V gave up 6 bases and J gave up 2 bases, with 14 bases separating them. There are 15 residues in the CDR3. The CDR3 region is CASRRGFGGNQPQHF. CDR3 nucleotides: TGTGCCAGCAGACGGGGGTTTGGGGGCAATCAGCCCCAGCATTTT. Supplemented by reference TRBV2 and TRBJ1-5, the full variable domain reads EPEVTQTPSHQVTQMGQEVILRCVPISNHLYFYWYRQILGQKVEFLVSFYNNEISEKSEIFDDQFSVERPDGSNFTLKIRSTKLEDSAMYFCASRRGFGGNQPQHFGDGTRLSIL.

This chain connects TRBV7-9 to TRBJ1-6; D is unresolved. This CDR3 spans 16 amino acids. V lost 5 bases and J 0 bases, leaving 11 bases between the germline ends. CDR1 SEHNR and CDR2 FQNEAQ come from the germline V gene (reference sequence). This chain's CDR3 is CASSPSRSSYNSPLHF. CDR3 coding DNA: TGTGCCAGCAGCCCATCACGCAGCTCCTATAATTCACCCCTCCACTTT.

The V gene is TRBV24-1, the J gene TRBJ2-2, with TRBD1 matching 10 bases. This CDR3 is 16 amino acids long. V shed 4 bases and J 8 bases; nucleotides not matched to a gene: 9. Germline CDR1 reads KGHDR; CDR2 reads SFDVKD. CDR3 residues: CATSDRRQGAGGELFF. The CDR3 bases are TGTGCCACCAGTGACCGCCGACAGGGGGCAGGTGGGGAGCTGTTTTTT.

V usage is TRBV10-2 and J usage is TRBJ1-4, with D possibly being TRBD1 (5 bases). Germline V CDR1 and CDR2: WSHSY, SAAADI. The germline V and J ends were trimmed by 3 bases and 4 bases, with 15 bases remaining between them. The CDR3 length is 16 residues. The CDR3 here is CASSDGPPGGNEKLFF. CDR3 coding DNA: TGCGCCAGCAGTGACGGACCCCCCGGGGGTAATGAAAAACTGTTTTTT.

This clone has a count of ten or more. The V call is TRBV6-5, the J call TRBJ2-5; the D gene is possibly TRBD1 (6 bases). The CDR3 is 14 amino acids. Germline loops: CDR1 MNHEY, CDR2 SVGAGI. V gave up 5 bases and J gave up 2 bases, with 12 bases separating them. The CDR3 region has the DNA TGTGCCAGCAGTCAATCGACAGGACAAGAGACCCAGTACTTC. Its protein is CASSQSTGQETQYF.

This chain joins TRBV18 and TRBJ1-2, with TRBD1 matching 7 bases. Germline V gene sequence: CDR1 KGHSH, CDR2 LQKENI. The CDR3 runs 15 residues. V lost 1 base to trimming and J lost 6 bases; unmatched junction nucleotides: 8. The CDR3 coding sequence is TGTGCCAGCTCACCACGTGGGCAGGGGGATGATGGCTACACCTTC. As protein: CASSPRGQGDDGYTF. Together with reference TRBV18 and TRBJ1-2, the CDR3 gives the full variable domain: NAGVMQNPRHLVRRRGQEARLRCSPMKGHSHVYWYRQLPEEGLKFMVYLQKENIIDESGMPKERFSAEFPKEGPSILRIQQVVRGDSAAYFCASSPRGQGDDGYTFGSGTRLTVV.

V gene TRBV7-9 combines with J gene TRBJ1-1, with no clear D. V was clipped by 3 bases and J by 2 bases, with 4 bases between them. There are 12 residues in the CDR3. The germline CDR1 and CDR2 sequences are SEHNR and FQNEAQ (reference sequence). CDR3 nucleotides: TGTGCCAGCAGCTTTTCAAACACTGAAGCTTTCTTT. This translates into CASSFSNTEAFF.

V and J are TRBV4-3 and TRBJ1-1; 8 bases align to TRBD1. J gave up 5 bases and V 5 bases, and 10 bases lay outside the gene matches. Germline CDR1 reads LGHNA; CDR2 reads YSLEER. The CDR3 runs to 15 residues. CDR3 loop: CASSFRTGWETEAFF. CDR3 DNA sequence: TGCGCCAGCAGCTTCCGGACAGGGTGGGAGACTGAAGCTTTCTTT.